This T cell receptor (beta chain) appears in the sequencing data of a study of vaccination effects on CD4 cells after COVID-19. Whole-study results and caveats: Late post-vaccination samples showed marked contraction of infection- and vaccine-induced clones. Recruitment yielded few convalescent patients, and the study had no early post-infection timepoints.

The protocol was immunoSEQ multiplex PCR, while the TCRdb copy is restricted to in-frame clones and leaves out a portion. The repertoire holds roughly 70,000 clones, with under 85% as singletons. CDR1 MDHEN and CDR2 SYDVKM come from the germline V gene. The CDR3 covers 12 residues. Trimming took 7 bases from V and 7 from J, leaving 13 bases between them. To note about this clone: The antigen is unknown.

Peptide-pool stimulation followed by sequencing identified expanded antigen-specific CD4+ clonotypes in the ViraFEST assay. The culture ran for 10 days before CD4+ T cells were isolated. Vaccine administered to participants consisted of two doses of either BNT162b2 or mRNA-1273. After under 2.5 million PBMC were placed in each well, they were cultured with around 10 IU/ml IL-2 and approximately 9.4 ug/ml peptides. The chain recombines TRBV28 with TRBJ1-2, with D maybe TRBD1 (5 bases). The receptor's source is a human donor who received a COVID-19 vaccine. This sample comprised CD4+ T cells from PBMCs cultured with HCoV-OC43 spike peptides, obtained after COVID-19 vaccination. Indicated subset: HCoV-OC43 spike overlapping peptide pool stimulation. CDR3 sequence: CASTMRGTGYTF. The CDR3 DNA reads TGTGCCAGCACCATGAGGGGCACTGGCTACACCTTC.